One and the same sample provided the 21 T cell receptor beta chains below, sequenced in a study of response to subunit inactivated influenza vaccine. TCRdb processed the RT-PCR reads anew with MiXCR; each CDR3 protein has one entry. The sample yields about half a million distinct CDR3 sequences, roughly 9.7% seen once. This specimen was PBMCs from blood, taken 40 to 50 days after vaccination. These receptors all stem from a middle-aged man who received an inactivated influenza vaccine.

This chain links TRBV20-1 with TRBJ2-3; D is undetermined. This CDR3 is built from 14 residues. The germline V and J ends were trimmed by 3 bases and 1 base, with 11 bases remaining between them. CDR1 is DFQATT and CDR2 is SNEGSKA in the germline V gene (reference sequence). CDR3: CSARQLSRTDTQYF. CDR3 bases: TGCAGTGCTAGGCAACTTTCGCGCACAGATACGCAGTATTTT.

This clonotype was observed at least ten times. The chain couples TRBV29-1 to TRBJ2-1, with 11 bases matching TRBD2. Losses at the gene ends were 4 bases for V and 9 bases for J; bases not matched to a gene: 8. The CDR3 loop spans 14 amino acids. Germline V gives CDR1 SQVTM, CDR2 ANQGSEA. CDR3 nucleotide sequence: TGCAGCGTTGCACTAGCGGGAGTAAGGGTTGAGCAGTTCTTC. It encodes CSVALAGVRVEQFF.

This clonotype was found a few times. CDR3 protein: CASSPDGYSNQPQHF. CDR3 bases: TGCGCCAGCAGTCCTGACGGATATAGCAATCAGCCCCAGCATTTT. The chain couples TRBV5-1 to TRBJ1-5; no firm D call. V lost 5 bases, J lost 0 bases, and 12 bases lay in between. The germline V gene has CDR1 SGHRS and CDR2 YFSETQ. The CDR3 consists of 15 residues.

This clonotype was picked up a small number of times. This rearrangement joins TRBV18 to TRBJ1-3; D gene ambiguous. V was shortened by 3 bases and J by 8 bases, with 14 bases between the two germline ends. Germline V gives CDR1 KGHSH, CDR2 LQKENI. The CDR3 totals 14 residues. The CDR3 region is CASSPGSRVDTIYF. The CDR3 DNA follows: TGTGCCAGCTCACCCGGCAGTCGGGTTGACACCATATATTTT.

The sample holds one count of this clonotype. The rearrangement uses TRBV6-5 and TRBJ2-3, with no clear D. The V end was cut by 4 bases, the J end by 2 bases, with 10 bases between. The length of the CDR3 is 14 residues. Per the germline V gene, CDR1 is MNHEY and CDR2 is SVGAGI. The CDR3 is CASSSMGNTDTQYF. As DNA, the CDR3 is TGTGCCAGCAGTTCAATGGGGAACACAGATACGCAGTATTTT.

This clonotype occurred many times. The chain has TRBV6-2 or TRBV6-3 and TRBJ2-3; TRBD1 aligns across 7 bases. The CDR3 contains 14 residues. Germline V gene sequence: CDR1 MNHEY, CDR2 SVGEGT. The junction had 4 bases not matched to a gene; V was cut back by 6 bases and J by 1 base. The CDR3 DNA sequence: TGTGCCAGCAGCTACCAGGGGGGCACAGATACGCAGTATTTT. This sequence encodes CASSYQGGTDTQYF.

This chain joins TRBV29-1 and TRBJ2-5; maybe TRBD1 (5 bases). V gave up 2 bases and J gave up 5 bases, with 15 bases separating them. There are 14 residues in the CDR3. CDR1 is SQVTM and CDR2 is ANQGSEA in the germline V gene. The CDR3 here is CSVERDRPGETQYF. CDR3 sequence (DNA): TGCAGCGTTGAAAGGGATAGGCCAGGGGAGACCCAGTACTTC. Using reference TRBV29-1 and TRBJ2-5 for the parts outside the CDR3, the full variable domain is SAVISQKPSRDICQRGTSLTIQCQVDSQVTMMFWYRQQPGQSLTLIATANQGSEATYESGFVIDKFPISRPNLTFSTLTVSNMSPEDSSIYLCSVERDRPGETQYFGPGTRLLVL.

The V gene is TRBV7-8, the J gene TRBJ2-6; D might be TRBD2 (6 bases). The CDR3 has 20 residues. Germline values: CDR1 SGHVS, CDR2 FQNEAQ. V lost 0 bases and J 0 bases, leaving 18 bases between the germline ends. CDR3 amino acids: CASSLARGQETSSGANVLTF. CDR3 in DNA: TGTGCCAGCAGCTTAGCGCGAGGGCAGGAGACTAGCTCTGGGGCCAACGTCCTGACTTTC.

This chain links TRBV27 with TRBJ2-2; D not resolved. V was clipped by 6 bases and J by 7 bases, with 15 bases between them. The CDR3 contains 14 residues. Germline CDR1 MNHEY, CDR2 SMNVEV (reference sequence). The DNA of the CDR3 is TGTGCCAGCAGGCCCCAACGATCCTTCGGGGAGCTGTTTTTT. Protein product: CASRPQRSFGELFF.

The rearrangement joins TRBV7-8 to TRBJ2-1; 8 bases map to TRBD2. The germline V gene has CDR1 SGHVS and CDR2 FQNEAQ. The CDR3 spans 15 residues. V lost 4 bases to trimming and J lost 7 bases; unmatched junction nucleotides: 9. In DNA, the CDR3 is TGTGCCAGCAGCTCACTAGCGGCCGGGGCAAATGAGCAGTTCTTC. The encoded protein is CASSSLAAGANEQFF.

This chain joins TRBV29-1 and TRBJ2-1; weak D call: TRBD2 (6 bases). The CDR3 spans 11 residues. Germline-derived CDR1 and CDR2 are SQVTM and ANQGSEA. V was clipped by 8 bases and J by 7 bases, with 12 bases between them. This CDR3 reads CSIPSGNEQFF. The CDR3 nucleotides read TGCAGCATTCCCAGCGGGAATGAGCAGTTCTTC.

This clonotype was counted between two and nine times. The rearrangement joins TRBV7-9 to TRBJ2-7; no firm D call. Looked up from germline, CDR1 is SEHNR and CDR2 is FQNEAQ (reference sequence). CDR3 length: 15 residues. The germline V and J ends were trimmed by 2 bases and 2 bases, with 13 bases remaining between them. The CDR3 sequence is CASSLFIRAPYEQYF. DNA for the CDR3: TGTGCCAGCAGCTTATTTATTAGGGCCCCCTACGAGCAGTACTTC.

This clonotype was seen many times. This chain connects TRBV7-2 to TRBJ2-2; a possible D gene is TRBD2 (6 bases). CDR3 length equals 14 residues. V was cut by 5 bases and J by 2 bases, with 9 bases left in between. Germline values: CDR1 SGHTA, CDR2 FQGNSA. This CDR3 reads CASSPAGNTGELFF. Here the CDR3 DNA reads TGTGCCAGCAGCCCGGCGGGAAACACCGGGGAGCTGTTTTTT.

The gene calls are TRBV7-2 and TRBJ2-5; D may be TRBD2 (5 bases). Germline V CDR1 and CDR2: SGHTA, FQGNSA. CDR3 size: 15 residues. Between the trimmed V and J ends, which lost 1 base and 5 bases, there was a span of 14 bases. This CDR3 is CASSLVSASRETQYF. CDR3 DNA: TGTGCCAGCAGCTTAGTGAGTGCTAGCCGGGAGACCCAGTACTTC.

J is TRBJ1-4 and V is TRBV5-6, with 7 positions matching TRBD1. There are 15 residues in the CDR3. Trimming at V came to 4 bases and at J to 4 bases, leaving 7 bases not matched to a gene. Germline V CDR1 and CDR2: SGHDT, YYEEEE. The CDR3 loop reads CASSESGQINEKLFF. The CDR3 DNA is TGTGCCAGCAGCGAATCGGGACAGATTAATGAAAAACTGTTTTTT.

This chain uses TRBV25-1 with TRBJ2-1; 9 positions match TRBD2. Per the germline V gene, CDR1 is MGHDK and CDR2 is SYGVNS. The CDR3 runs 15 residues. Trimming at V came to 5 bases and at J to 4 bases, leaving 6 bases not matched to a gene. CDR3 region: CASSPTSGLYNEQFF. DNA of the CDR3: TGTGCCAGCAGTCCAACTAGCGGGTTATACAATGAGCAGTTCTTC.

This clonotype was detected only a few times. The chain carries TRBV7-9 and TRBJ2-7; 10 bases align to TRBD1. The junction had 7 bases not matched to a gene; V was cut back by 5 bases and J by 6 bases. There are 14 residues in the CDR3. The germline V gene encodes CDR1 SEHNR and CDR2 FQNEAQ (reference sequence). CDR3 bases: TGTGCCAGCAGCCAAGGGACAGGGGTTCCCGAGCAGTACTTC. Translating gives CASSQGTGVPEQYF.

This clonotype was seen only a few times. This chain uses TRBV4-1 with TRBJ2-2; D perhaps matches TRBD2 (6 bases). CDR3 length equals 16 residues. V shed 1 base and J shed 0 bases, with 9 bases lying between them. Germline V lookup: CDR1 MGHRA, CDR2 YSYEKL. The CDR3 DNA reads TGCGCCAGCAGCCAAGGGGGACTTACGAACACCGGGGAGCTGTTTTTT. It specifies CASSQGGLTNTGELFF.

Many counts were recorded for this clonotype. The gene calls are TRBV7-2 and TRBJ2-7; perhaps TRBD2 as D (7 bases). The V gene lost 7 bases and the J gene lost 1 base, with 17 bases spanning the gap. Germline CDR1 SGHTA, CDR2 FQGNSA. This CDR3 has 15 amino acids. The CDR3 region has the DNA TGTGCCAGCACCCAAGGGGGGGGCCTGTCCTACGAGCAGTACTTC. It specifies CASTQGGGLSYEQYF.

The chain joins TRBV4-3 to TRBJ2-1, with 7 nucleotides matching TRBD1. The ends lost 2 bases at V and 3 bases at J; junction bases unmatched: 4. The germline V gene has CDR1 LGHNA and CDR2 YSLEER. This CDR3 has 15 residues. The DNA for the CDR3 is TGCGCCAGCAGCCAATACCGACAGGGCTACAATGAGCAGTTCTTC. Protein sequence: CASSQYRQGYNEQFF.

This chain links TRBV5-4 with TRBJ2-2; D may match TRBD1 or TRBD2 (5 bases each). CDR1 is SGHNT, CDR2 YYREEE, per germline (reference sequence). This CDR3 spans 15 amino acids. V lost 4 bases and J lost 6, with 16 bases in between. The CDR3 region is CASSHGAAGSGELFF. The CDR3 DNA reads TGTGCCAGCAGCCACGGGGCGGCCGGGTCCGGGGAGCTGTTTTTT.